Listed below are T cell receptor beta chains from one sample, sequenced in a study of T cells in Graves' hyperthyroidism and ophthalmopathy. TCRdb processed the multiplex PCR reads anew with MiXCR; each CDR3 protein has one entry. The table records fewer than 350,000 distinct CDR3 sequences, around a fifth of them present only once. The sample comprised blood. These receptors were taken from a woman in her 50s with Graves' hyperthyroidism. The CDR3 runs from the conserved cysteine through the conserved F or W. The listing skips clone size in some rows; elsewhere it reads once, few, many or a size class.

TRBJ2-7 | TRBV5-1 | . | CASSLEMAARYEQYF
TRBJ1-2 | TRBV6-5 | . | CASSYLQTGGNGYTF
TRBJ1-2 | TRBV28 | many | CASSLSGRNYGYTF
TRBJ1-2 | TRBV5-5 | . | CASSLEGPKGEDYGYTF
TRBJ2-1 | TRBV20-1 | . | CSAKIGSGSGRALDEQFF
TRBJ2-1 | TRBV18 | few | CASSPGTSVYNEQFF
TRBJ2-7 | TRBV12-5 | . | CASGFISGGAKYEQHF
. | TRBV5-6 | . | CASSLGFGTGGAFF
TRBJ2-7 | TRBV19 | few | CASSLAVTYEQYF
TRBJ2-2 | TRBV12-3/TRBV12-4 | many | CASSSRTGKSGELFF
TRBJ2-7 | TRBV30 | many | CACTTGGSYEQYF
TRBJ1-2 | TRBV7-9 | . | CASSLGGQGRGYTF
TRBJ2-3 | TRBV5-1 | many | CASSLGTAAMDTQYF
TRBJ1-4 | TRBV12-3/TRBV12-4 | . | CASSTGTGGPSTPIF
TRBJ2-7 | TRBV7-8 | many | CASSFQGGSYEQYF
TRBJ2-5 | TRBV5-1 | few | CASSWLRGGETQYF
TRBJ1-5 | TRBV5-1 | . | CASSLDRGANQPQHF
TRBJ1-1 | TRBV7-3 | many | CASSAFPTTREAAFF
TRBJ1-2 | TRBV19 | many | CATSDRANYGYTF
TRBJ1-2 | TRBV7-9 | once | CASSLAQGSAYGYTF
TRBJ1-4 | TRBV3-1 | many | CASSQAEKLFF
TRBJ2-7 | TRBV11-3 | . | CASSLLTGGLNEQYF
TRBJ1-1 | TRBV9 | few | CASSVEGGRMNTEAFF
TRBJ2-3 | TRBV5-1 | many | CASSGGSGTDTQYF
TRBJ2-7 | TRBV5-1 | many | CASSTRARPYEQYF
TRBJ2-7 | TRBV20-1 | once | CSARPRESYYEQYF
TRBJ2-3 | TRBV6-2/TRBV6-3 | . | CASKGMAQITDTQYF
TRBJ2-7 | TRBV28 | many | CASSSNIPYEQYF
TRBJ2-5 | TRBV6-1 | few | CASSTQPGAQETQYF
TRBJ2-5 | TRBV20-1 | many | CSADGTGGAQEETQYF
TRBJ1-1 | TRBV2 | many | CASSEQGVNTEAFF
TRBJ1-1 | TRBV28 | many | CATSGLMNTEAFF
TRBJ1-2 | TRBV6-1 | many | CASNQGFWGYTF
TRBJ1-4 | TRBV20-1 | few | CSANTPGGSGKLFF
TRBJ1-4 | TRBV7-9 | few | CASSLGIQGTSTNEKLFF
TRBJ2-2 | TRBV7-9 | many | CASSFPGQGTGELFF
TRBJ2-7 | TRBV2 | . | CASSQTGRGEQYF
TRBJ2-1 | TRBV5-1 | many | CASSLSLSSYNEQFF
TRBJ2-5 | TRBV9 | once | CASSKSLGQGQYF
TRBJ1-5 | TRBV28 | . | CATSSNQPQHF
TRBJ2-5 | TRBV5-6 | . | CASSPGLEQETQYF
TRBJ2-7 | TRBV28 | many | CASSPRDRENEQYF
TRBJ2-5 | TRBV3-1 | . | CASSRFSAGGQETQYF
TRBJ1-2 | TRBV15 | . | CATSRSGQGIGYTF
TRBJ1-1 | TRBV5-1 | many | CASSLNSRNTEAFF
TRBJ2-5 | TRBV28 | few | CASSLPPGLEGGTQYF
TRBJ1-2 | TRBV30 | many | CAWSVGRGSGGYTF
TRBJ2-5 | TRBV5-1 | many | CASSLGRGGETQYF
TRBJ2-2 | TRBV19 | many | CASSILQGRRFTGELFF
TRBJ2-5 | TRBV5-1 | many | CASSSPRTGGQETQYF
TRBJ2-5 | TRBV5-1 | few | CASSSSRLAEQETQYF
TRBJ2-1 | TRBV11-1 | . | CASRTSGSGEQFF
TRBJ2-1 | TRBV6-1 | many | CASSTGRSGMSYNEQFF
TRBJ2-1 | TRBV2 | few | CASSDRAVGPGEQFF
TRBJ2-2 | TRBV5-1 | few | CASSPRSPGVDTGELFF